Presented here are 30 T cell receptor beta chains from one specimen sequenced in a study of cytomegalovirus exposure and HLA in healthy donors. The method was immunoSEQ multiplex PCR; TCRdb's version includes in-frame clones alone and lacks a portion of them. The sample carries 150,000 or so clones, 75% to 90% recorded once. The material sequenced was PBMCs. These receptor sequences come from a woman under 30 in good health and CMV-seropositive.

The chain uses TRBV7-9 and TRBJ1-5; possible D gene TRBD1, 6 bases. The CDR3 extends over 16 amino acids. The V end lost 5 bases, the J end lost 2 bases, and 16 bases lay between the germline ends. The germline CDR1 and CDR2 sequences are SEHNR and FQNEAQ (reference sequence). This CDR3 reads CASSPGGGGGNQPQHF. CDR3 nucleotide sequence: TGTGCCAGCAGCCCTGGGGGGGGCGGGGGCAATCAGCCCCAGCATTTT. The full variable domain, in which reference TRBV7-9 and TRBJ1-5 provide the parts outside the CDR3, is DTGVSQNPRHKITKRGQNVTFRCDPISEHNRLYWYRQTLGQGPEFLTYFQNEAQLEKSRLLSDRFSAERPKGSFSTLEIQRTEQGDSAMYLCASSPGGGGGNQPQHFGDGTRLSIL.

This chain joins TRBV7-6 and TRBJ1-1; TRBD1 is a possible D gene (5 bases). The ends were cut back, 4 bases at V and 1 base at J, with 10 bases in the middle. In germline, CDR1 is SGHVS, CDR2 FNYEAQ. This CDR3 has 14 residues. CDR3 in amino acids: CASSSRDSNTEAFF. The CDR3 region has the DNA TGTGCCAGCAGCTCCAGGGATTCGAACACTGAAGCTTTCTTT.

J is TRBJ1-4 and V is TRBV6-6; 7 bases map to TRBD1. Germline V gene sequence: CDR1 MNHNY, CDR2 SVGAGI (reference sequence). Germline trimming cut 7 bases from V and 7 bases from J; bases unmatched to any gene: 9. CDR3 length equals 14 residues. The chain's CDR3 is CASTLRQGGEKLFF. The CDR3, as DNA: TGTGCCAGCACCCTAAGACAGGGAGGTGAAAAACTGTTTTTT.

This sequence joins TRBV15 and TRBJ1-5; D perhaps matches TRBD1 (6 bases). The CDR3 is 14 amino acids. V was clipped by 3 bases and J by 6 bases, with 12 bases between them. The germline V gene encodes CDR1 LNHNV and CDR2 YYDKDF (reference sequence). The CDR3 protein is CATSSTGIGQPQHF. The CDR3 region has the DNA TGTGCCACCAGCAGTACAGGGATAGGTCAGCCCCAGCATTTT.

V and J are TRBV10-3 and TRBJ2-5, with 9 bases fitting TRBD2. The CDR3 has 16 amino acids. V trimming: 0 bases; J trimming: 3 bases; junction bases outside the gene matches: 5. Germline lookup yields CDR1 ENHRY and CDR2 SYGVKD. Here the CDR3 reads CAISESEGGGEETQYF. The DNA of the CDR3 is TGTGCCATCAGTGAGTCGGAAGGCGGGGGGGAAGAGACCCAGTACTTC.

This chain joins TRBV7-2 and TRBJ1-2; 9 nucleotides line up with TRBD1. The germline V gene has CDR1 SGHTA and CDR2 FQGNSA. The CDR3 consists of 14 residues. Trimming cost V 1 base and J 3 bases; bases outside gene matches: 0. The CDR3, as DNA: TGTGCCAGCAGCTTAGGGACAGGGGACTATGGCTACACCTTC. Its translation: CASSLGTGDYGYTF.

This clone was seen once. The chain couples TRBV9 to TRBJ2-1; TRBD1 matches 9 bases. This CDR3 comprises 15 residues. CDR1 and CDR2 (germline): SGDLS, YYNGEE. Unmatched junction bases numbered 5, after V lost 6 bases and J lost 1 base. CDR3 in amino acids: CASTPGQGSYNEQFF. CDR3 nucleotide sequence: TGTGCCAGCACGCCCGGACAGGGGTCCTACAATGAGCAGTTCTTC.

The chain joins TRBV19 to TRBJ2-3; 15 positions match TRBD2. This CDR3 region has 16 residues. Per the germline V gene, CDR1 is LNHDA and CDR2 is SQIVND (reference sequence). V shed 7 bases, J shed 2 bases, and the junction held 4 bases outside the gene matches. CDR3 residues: CASIGTSGGLTDTQYF. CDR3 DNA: TGTGCCAGTATTGGGACTAGCGGGGGGCTCACAGATACGCAGTATTTT.

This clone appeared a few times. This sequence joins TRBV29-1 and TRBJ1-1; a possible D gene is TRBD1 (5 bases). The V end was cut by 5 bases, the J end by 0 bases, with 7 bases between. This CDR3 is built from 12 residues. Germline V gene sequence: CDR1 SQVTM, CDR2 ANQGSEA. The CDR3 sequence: CSVRTLNTEAFF. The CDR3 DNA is TGCAGCGTTAGGACATTGAACACTGAAGCTTTCTTT.

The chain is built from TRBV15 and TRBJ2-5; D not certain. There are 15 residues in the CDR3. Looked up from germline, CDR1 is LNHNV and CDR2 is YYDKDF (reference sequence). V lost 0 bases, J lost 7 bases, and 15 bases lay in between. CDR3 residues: CATSRDPRPYGTQYF. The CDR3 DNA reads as TGTGCCACCAGCAGAGACCCCCGTCCATACGGGACCCAGTACTTC.

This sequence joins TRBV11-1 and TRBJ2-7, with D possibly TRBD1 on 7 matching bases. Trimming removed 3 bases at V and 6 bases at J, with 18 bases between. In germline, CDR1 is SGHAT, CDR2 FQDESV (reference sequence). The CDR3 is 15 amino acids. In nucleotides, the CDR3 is TGTGCCAGCAGCTTGGGCGGGACAGTAAAGAGCGAGCAGTACTTC. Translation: CASSLGGTVKSEQYF.

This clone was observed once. In nucleotides, the CDR3 is TGTGCCAGCAGCGCTCGAGCAGGGGGCTCTGGGGCCAACGTCCTGACTTTC. Amino acid sequence: CASSARAGGSGANVLTF. The chain employs TRBV9 and TRBJ2-6, with 7 bases lining up with TRBD1. V trimming: 3 bases; J trimming: 0 bases; junction bases outside the gene matches: 6. The CDR3 is 17 residues long. Germline CDR1 and CDR2: SGDLS and YYNGEE.

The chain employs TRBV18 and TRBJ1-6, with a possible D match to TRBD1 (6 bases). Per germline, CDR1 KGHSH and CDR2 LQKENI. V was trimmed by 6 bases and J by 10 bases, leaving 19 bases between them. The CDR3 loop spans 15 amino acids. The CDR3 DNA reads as TGTGCCAGCTCGGAAGGCCACAGGGTCTTGTCACCCCTCCACTTT. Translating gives CASSEGHRVLSPLHF.

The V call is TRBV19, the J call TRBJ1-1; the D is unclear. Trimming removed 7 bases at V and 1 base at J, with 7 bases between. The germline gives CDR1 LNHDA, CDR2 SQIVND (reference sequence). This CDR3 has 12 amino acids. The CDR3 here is CASMYGNTEAFF. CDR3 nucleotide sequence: TGTGCCAGTATGTACGGGAACACTGAAGCTTTCTTT.

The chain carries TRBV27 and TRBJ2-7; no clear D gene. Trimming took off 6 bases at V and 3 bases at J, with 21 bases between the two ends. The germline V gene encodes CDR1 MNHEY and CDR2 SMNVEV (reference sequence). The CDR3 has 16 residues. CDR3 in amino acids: CASSLAGSRLGYEQYF. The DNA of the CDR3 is TGTGCCAGCAGCTTGGCCGGTTCCCGACTGGGCTACGAGCAGTACTTC.

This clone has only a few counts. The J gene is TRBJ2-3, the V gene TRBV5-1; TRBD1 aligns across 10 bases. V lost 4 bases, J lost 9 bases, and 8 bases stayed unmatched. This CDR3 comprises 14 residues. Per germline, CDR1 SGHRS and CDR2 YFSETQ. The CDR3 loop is CASSIGTGDTTQYF. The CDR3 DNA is TGCGCCAGCAGCATCGGGACAGGGGATACGACGCAGTATTTT. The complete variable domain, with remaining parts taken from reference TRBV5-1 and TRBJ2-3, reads KAGVTQTPRYLIKTRGQQVTLSCSPISGHRSVSWYQQTPGQGLQFLFEYFSETQRNKGNFPGRFSGRQFSNSRSEMNVSTLELGDSALYLCASSIGTGDTTQYFGPGTRLTVL.

The CDR3 protein is CASSYSPGYGYTF. The DNA for the CDR3 is TGTGCCAGCAGTTACTCCCCGGGGTATGGCTACACCTTC. The V call is TRBV6-6, the J call TRBJ1-2; D is unclear. Trimming cost V 0 bases and J 5 bases, with 7 bases left between them. Germline V gene data show CDR1 as MNHNY and CDR2 as SVGAGI (reference sequence). The length of the CDR3 is 13 residues.

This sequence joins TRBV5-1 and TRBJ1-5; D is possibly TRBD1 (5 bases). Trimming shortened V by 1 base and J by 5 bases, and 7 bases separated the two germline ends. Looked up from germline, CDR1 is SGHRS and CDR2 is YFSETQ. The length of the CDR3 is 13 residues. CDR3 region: CASSLSGDQPQHF. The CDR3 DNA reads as TGCGCCAGCAGCTTGTCGGGGGATCAGCCCCAGCATTTT.

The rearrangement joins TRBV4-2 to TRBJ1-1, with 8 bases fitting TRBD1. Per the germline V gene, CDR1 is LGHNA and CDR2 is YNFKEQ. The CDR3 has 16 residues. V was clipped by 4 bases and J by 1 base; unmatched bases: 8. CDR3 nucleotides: TGTGCCAGCAGCCTGTACTCGACAGGGGCGAACACTGAAGCTTTCTTT. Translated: CASSLYSTGANTEAFF.

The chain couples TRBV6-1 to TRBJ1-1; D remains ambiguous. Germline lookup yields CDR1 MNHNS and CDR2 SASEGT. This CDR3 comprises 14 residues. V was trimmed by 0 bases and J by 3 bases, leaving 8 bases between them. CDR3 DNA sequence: TGTGCCAGCAGTGAAGCGATAGCCGACACTGAAGCTTTCTTT. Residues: CASSEAIADTEAFF.

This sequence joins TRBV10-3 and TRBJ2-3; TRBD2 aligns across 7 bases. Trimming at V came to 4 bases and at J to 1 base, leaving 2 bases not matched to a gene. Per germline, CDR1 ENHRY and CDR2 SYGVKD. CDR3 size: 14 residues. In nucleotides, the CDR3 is TGTGCCATCAGTGCGGGGGGAGGCACAGATACGCAGTATTTT. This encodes CAISAGGGTDTQYF.

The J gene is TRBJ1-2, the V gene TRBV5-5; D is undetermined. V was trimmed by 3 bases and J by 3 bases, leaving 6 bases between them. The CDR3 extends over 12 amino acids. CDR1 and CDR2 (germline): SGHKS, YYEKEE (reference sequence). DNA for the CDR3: TGTGCCAGCAGCTCGGTCTACTATGGCTACACCTTC. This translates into CASSSVYYGYTF.

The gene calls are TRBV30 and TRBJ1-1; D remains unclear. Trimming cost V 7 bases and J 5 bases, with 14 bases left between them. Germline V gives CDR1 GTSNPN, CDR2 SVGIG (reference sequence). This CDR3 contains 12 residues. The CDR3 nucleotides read TGTGCCTCGGACCCGGGAACGACTGAAGCTTTCTTT. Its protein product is CASDPGTTEAFF.

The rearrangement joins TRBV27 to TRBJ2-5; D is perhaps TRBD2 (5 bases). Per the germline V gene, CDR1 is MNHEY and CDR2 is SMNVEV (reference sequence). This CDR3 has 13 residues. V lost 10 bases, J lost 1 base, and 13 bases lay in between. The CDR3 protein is CATSDSLQETQYF. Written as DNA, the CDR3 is TGTGCCACCTCGGACTCCCTCCAAGAGACCCAGTACTTC.

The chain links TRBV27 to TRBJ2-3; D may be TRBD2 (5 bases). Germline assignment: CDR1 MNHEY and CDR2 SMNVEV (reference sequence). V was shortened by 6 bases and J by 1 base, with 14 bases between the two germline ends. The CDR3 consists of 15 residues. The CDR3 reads CASSLRVSGTDTQYF. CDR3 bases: TGTGCCAGCAGCCTGAGGGTGAGCGGCACAGATACGCAGTATTTT.

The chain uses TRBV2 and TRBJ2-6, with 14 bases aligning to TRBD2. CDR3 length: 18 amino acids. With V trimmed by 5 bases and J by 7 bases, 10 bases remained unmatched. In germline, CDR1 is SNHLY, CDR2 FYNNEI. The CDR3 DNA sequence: TGTGCCAGCAGTCAGTTGGGACTAGCGGGGGAGAGCGCCAACGTCCTGACTTTC. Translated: CASSQLGLAGESANVLTF.

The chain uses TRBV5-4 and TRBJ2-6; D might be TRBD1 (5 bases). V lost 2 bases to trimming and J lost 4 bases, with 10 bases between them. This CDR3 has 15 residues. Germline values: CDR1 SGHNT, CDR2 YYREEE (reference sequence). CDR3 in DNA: TGTGCCAGCAGCTTCTCCAGGGTCGGGGCCAACGTCCTGACTTTC. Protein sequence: CASSFSRVGANVLTF.

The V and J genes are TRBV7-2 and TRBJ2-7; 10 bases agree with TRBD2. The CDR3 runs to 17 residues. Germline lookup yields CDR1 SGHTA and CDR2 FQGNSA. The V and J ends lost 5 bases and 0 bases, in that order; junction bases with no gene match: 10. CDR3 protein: CASSNTWLAGGSYEQYF. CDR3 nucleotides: TGTGCCAGCAGCAATACTTGGTTAGCGGGGGGCTCCTACGAGCAGTACTTC.

The CDR3 DNA is TGCGCCAGCAGCCCGGGACAGTACTACGAGCAGTACTTC. Translating it yields CASSPGQYYEQYF. This chain joins TRBV5-1 and TRBJ2-7; TRBD1 matches at 7 bases. The CDR3 runs to 13 residues. Germline loops: CDR1 SGHRS, CDR2 YFSETQ. V lost 4 bases and J lost 3; bases outside the gene matches: 4.

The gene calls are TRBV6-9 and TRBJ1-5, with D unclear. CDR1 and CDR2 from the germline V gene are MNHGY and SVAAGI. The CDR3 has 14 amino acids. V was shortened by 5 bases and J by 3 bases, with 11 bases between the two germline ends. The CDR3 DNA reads TGTGCCAGCAGTATCTCGCAGAACAATCAGCCCCAGCATTTT. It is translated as CASSISQNNQPQHF.